This passage covers 26 T cell receptor beta chains from one sample sequenced in a study of regulatory T cells in long-lasting Graves disease (dated by TCRdb to the early 2020s). The intended sense of this specimen's time point label: newly diagnosed GD, antithyroid drugs for less than 3 months. For both TCR sequencing and RNA sequencing, RNA was extracted from PBMCs in TRIzol. The method was multiplex PCR. The reads were generated on an Illumina HiSeq 4000. CDR3 regions were amplified by Arm-PCR with iRepertoire HTBI primers to construct TCR beta libraries. The public sequencing data were trimmed at Q25 with fastp and processed into clonotypes with MiXCR by TCRdb, which kept only in-frame beta chains. Entries that share a CDR3 protein sequence are merged under the most common genes and DNA. The sample table holds some 350,000 distinct CDR3 sequences, of which about 16% were seen once. The ten largest make up roughly a fifth of the sample.

These records were also assigned to another study, of T cells in Graves' hyperthyroidism and ophthalmopathy.

Sample: peripheral blood mononuclear cells (PBMCs), taken at new diagnosis, from a patient treated with antithyroid drugs. The receptors were gathered from a woman aged 18-35 years with Graves disease. Donor details come from another sample of the same person, matched by shared clones.

This clonotype was counted at least ten times. The V gene is TRBV6-4, the J gene TRBJ1-1; the match to TRBD1 covers 8 bases. This CDR3 spans 14 amino acids. The V gene's germline CDR1 is MRHNA and CDR2 SNTAGT. The J segment lost 2 bases and the V segment lost 5 bases, leaving 4 bases of the junction unmatched. The CDR3, as DNA: TGTGCCAGCAGTCCGACAGGGGAAAACACTGAAGCTTTCTTT. This encodes CASSPTGENTEAFF.

V usage is TRBV19 and J usage is TRBJ1-1; 7 positions match TRBD1. There are 14 residues in the CDR3. Losses at the gene ends were 4 bases for V and 4 bases for J; bases not matched to a gene: 6. Germline-derived CDR1 and CDR2 are LNHDA and SQIVND (reference sequence). CDR3 sequence reads: CASSTQGGSTEAFF. The CDR3, as DNA: TGTGCCAGTAGTACGCAGGGGGGGAGCACTGAAGCTTTCTTT.

This clonotype was recorded at least ten times. CDR3 region: CASSLGRLRDGSYEQYF. The CDR3, as DNA: TGTGCCAGCAGCTTGGGGCGACTGAGGGACGGCTCCTACGAGCAGTACTTC. The chain joins TRBV7-2 to TRBJ2-7; D is perhaps TRBD1 or TRBD2 (5 bases each). This CDR3 comprises 17 residues. V lost 3 bases to trimming and J lost 0 bases, with 18 bases between them. Looked up from germline, CDR1 is SGHTA and CDR2 is FQGNSA.

V and J are TRBV20-1 and TRBJ1-5, with D maybe TRBD1 (6 bases). The CDR3 extends over 16 amino acids. The ends were cut back, 1 base at V and 2 bases at J, with 15 bases in the middle. Germline CDR1 DFQATT, CDR2 SNEGSKA (reference sequence). The CDR3 sequence is CSARGWGQKGNQPQHF. In DNA form, the CDR3 reads TGCAGTGCTAGAGGGTGGGGGCAGAAGGGCAATCAGCCCCAGCATTTT.

This clonotype was recorded many times. The rearrangement links TRBV2 to TRBJ2-1; 7 nucleotides match TRBD1. The V gene's germline CDR1 is SNHLY and CDR2 FYNNEI. This CDR3 spans 15 amino acids. J was trimmed by 8 bases and V by 4 bases; bases with no gene match: 11. CDR3 region: CASSVEGAIMYEQFF. The CDR3 DNA sequence: TGTGCCAGCAGTGTAGAGGGGGCCATCATGTATGAGCAGTTCTTC.

This chain connects TRBV9 to TRBJ2-5; D not resolved. V was cut by 0 bases and J by 1 base, with 4 bases left in between. Germline CDR1 SGDLS, CDR2 YYNGEE. The CDR3 loop spans 13 amino acids. The CDR3 DNA sequence: TGTGCCAGCAGCGTAGGGCCCCAAGAGACCCAGTACTTC. Its protein product is CASSVGPQETQYF.

The sample holds many counts of this clonotype. The chain has TRBV28 and TRBJ2-7; TRBD2 aligns across 9 bases. Germline V gene lookup returns CDR1 MDHEN and CDR2 SYDVKM. The ends lost 3 bases at V and 4 bases at J; junction bases unmatched: 4. CDR3 size: 14 residues. CDR3 sequence (DNA): TGTGCCAGCAGTTTTACCCTAGCGGGATACGAGCAGTACTTC. This gives the protein CASSFTLAGYEQYF.

The chain joins TRBV7-9 to TRBJ1-2, with 8 positions matching TRBD1. V dropped 5 bases and J dropped 6; count of bases not matched to a gene: 8. There are 14 residues in the CDR3. Per the germline V gene, CDR1 is SEHNR and CDR2 is FQNEAQ (reference sequence). The CDR3 DNA sequence: TGTGCCAGCAGCCTGGGACAGGACCTCCATGGCTACACCTTC. Its protein product is CASSLGQDLHGYTF.

This clonotype has at least ten counts. This chain uses TRBV28 with TRBJ1-1; a weak D match, TRBD1 (5 bases). The CDR3 has 14 residues. CDR1 is MDHEN, CDR2 SYDVKM, per germline. V was clipped by 4 bases and J by 1 base, with 10 bases between them. The CDR3 sequence is CASSSWGSNTEAFF. The CDR3 nucleotides read TGTGCCAGCAGTTCTTGGGGGTCGAACACTGAAGCTTTCTTT. Full variable domain (outside the CDR3, taken from reference TRBV28 and TRBJ1-1): DVKVTQSSRYLVKRTGEKVFLECVQDMDHENMFWYRQDPGLGLRLIYFSYDVKMKEKGDIPEGYSVSREKKERFSLILESASTNQTSMYLCASSSWGSNTEAFFGQGTRLTVV.

This clonotype was seen a few times. V usage is TRBV6-2 or TRBV6-3 and J usage is TRBJ2-3, with D possibly TRBD2 on 5 matching bases. The V gene lost 7 bases and the J gene lost 3 bases, with 17 bases spanning the gap. This CDR3 is built from 15 residues. The germline gives CDR1 MNHEY, CDR2 SVGEGT. In DNA, the CDR3 is TGTGCCAGCACCAAAGCGGAAGAACGGACAGATACGCAGTATTTT. As protein: CASTKAEERTDTQYF.

This clonotype came up many times. This chain links TRBV30 with TRBJ1-2; 8 positions match TRBD1. Germline V gene lookup returns CDR1 GTSNPN and CDR2 SVGIG (reference sequence). After removal of 5 bases from V and 4 bases from J, the junction contained 15 bases not matched to a gene. The CDR3 is 16 residues long. The CDR3, as DNA: TGTGCCTGGGAGCCCGGGACAGGTGGCGATGTCTATGGCTACACCTTC. Its protein product is CAWEPGTGGDVYGYTF.

This clonotype was counted at least ten times. The gene calls are TRBV12-3 or TRBV12-4 and TRBJ2-7; 9 nucleotides match TRBD1. This CDR3 has 17 residues. V shed 4 bases and J 3 bases; nucleotides not matched to a gene: 13. The CDR3 DNA reads as TGTGCCAGCAGTTCCTCGACCCCGGTGGGACAGGGCTACGAGCAGTACTTC. Translating it yields CASSSSTPVGQGYEQYF.

This clonotype appeared many times. This chain links TRBV7-9 with TRBJ1-1; tentative D call: TRBD1 (6 bases). The germline gives CDR1 SEHNR, CDR2 FQNEAQ (reference sequence). CDR3 length equals 12 residues. V was clipped by 1 base and J by 10 bases, with 10 bases between them. This chain's CDR3 is CASSLEGERAFF. DNA of the CDR3: TGTGCCAGCAGCTTAGAGGGGGAGCGAGCTTTCTTT. Full variable domain (outside the CDR3, taken from reference TRBV7-9 and TRBJ1-1): DTGVSQNPRHKITKRGQNVTFRCDPISEHNRLYWYRQTLGQGPEFLTYFQNEAQLEKSRLLSDRFSAERPKGSFSTLEIQRTEQGDSAMYLCASSLEGERAFFGQGTRLTVV.

The chain is built from TRBV12-3 or TRBV12-4 and TRBJ2-1; D is uncertain. V was clipped by 2 bases and J by 6 bases, with 20 bases between them. This CDR3 has 17 residues. DNA of the CDR3: TGTGCCAGCAGTTTACGGGTTGAAGCGCGAGGCGGCAATGAGCAGTTCTTC. Protein product: CASSLRVEARGGNEQFF.

This clonotype was found a few times. The CDR3 DNA sequence: TGTGCCAGCAGCTTCGGGGGAGGGTCTGGGGCCAACGTCCTGACTTTC. Protein: CASSFGGGSGANVLTF. This chain joins TRBV5-5 and TRBJ2-6; 7 bases agree with TRBD2. Looked up from germline, CDR1 is SGHKS and CDR2 is YYEKEE (reference sequence). The V and J ends lost 2 bases and 1 base, in that order; junction bases with no gene match: 3. The CDR3 is 16 residues long.

In this sample, this clonotype turned up many times. The chain employs TRBV12-5 and TRBJ1-1, with unresolved D. The CDR3 totals 12 residues. The V end was cut by 1 base, the J end by 3 bases, with 3 bases between. CDR1 LGHNT and CDR2 FRNRAP come from the germline V gene. The CDR3 DNA reads TGTGCTAGTGGTTTGGGGGACACTGAAGCTTTCTTT. Translation gives CASGLGDTEAFF.

This clonotype was observed at least ten times. The gene calls are TRBV6-1 and TRBJ2-5, with 13 bases that match TRBD2. The CDR3 runs 15 residues. From germline, CDR1 is MNHNS and CDR2 SASEGT. Trimming removed 6 bases from V and 5 bases from J; junction bases left unmatched: 6. The CDR3 loop reads CASSRTSGSLETQYF. DNA for the CDR3: TGTGCCAGCAGCAGGACTAGCGGGAGTCTTGAGACCCAGTACTTC.

This clonotype appeared a few times. The chain joins TRBV19 to TRBJ2-1, with 7 bases aligning to TRBD2. The CDR3 consists of 13 residues. The germline gives CDR1 LNHDA, CDR2 SQIVND (reference sequence). V gave up 6 bases and J gave up 8 bases; unmatched junction bases: 7. The CDR3 protein is CASSQLASDEQFF. In DNA, the CDR3 is TGTGCCAGTAGCCAACTAGCGTCGGATGAGCAGTTCTTC.

With respect to this clonotype: Since a much larger clone is just one base distant, this may be a read error. Likely a read error: the CDR3 ends without its conserved phenylalanine or tryptophan. CDR3 in DNA: TGCGCCAGCAGTGAGTCCCGGGGGCAGGGGGCTTGGGGGAACACTGAAGCTTTCTCT. Amino acid sequence: CASSESRGQGAWGNTEAFS. V gene TRBV10-1 combines with J gene TRBJ1-1; 8 positions match TRBD1. The J segment lost 1 base and the V segment lost 0 bases, leaving 13 bases of the junction unmatched. Germline V CDR1 and CDR2: WNHNN, SYGVQD (reference sequence). The CDR3 length is 19 residues.

This clonotype has ten or more counts. This chain uses TRBV7-3 with TRBJ1-1; a weak D match, TRBD1 (5 bases). Trimming stripped 4 bases from V and 3 bases from J, with 9 bases between. CDR3 length: 13 amino acids. The germline V gene encodes CDR1 SGHTA and CDR2 FQGTGA. CDR3 sequence reads: CASSSGRDTEAFF. The CDR3 DNA is TGTGCCAGCAGCTCCGGCAGGGACACTGAAGCTTTCTTT.

This clonotype was recorded at least ten times. The chain is built from TRBV11-2 and TRBJ2-1; TRBD2 aligns across 8 bases. J was trimmed by 5 bases and V by 1 base; bases with no gene match: 4. Looked up from germline, CDR1 is SGHAT and CDR2 is FQNNGV. This CDR3 spans 15 amino acids. The CDR3 DNA is TGTGCCAGCAGCTTAGCGTTAGCGGGGAACAATGAGCAGTTCTTC. Translating gives CASSLALAGNNEQFF.

This chain uses TRBV12-3 or TRBV12-4 with TRBJ2-1; 11 bases are a match to TRBD2. The junction had 3 bases not matched to a gene; V was cut back by 10 bases and J by 4 bases. This CDR3 is 13 amino acids long. The CDR3 bases are TGTGCCATCGGACTAGCGGGTTACAATGAGCAGTTCTTC. Its translation is CAIGLAGYNEQFF.

This clonotype was detected ten times or more. Written as DNA, the CDR3 is TGTGCCAGCAGTTTGGGTCAGGGTTGGGGCAATCAGCCCCAGCATTTT. It encodes CASSLGQGWGNQPQHF. The chain has TRBV12-3 or TRBV12-4 and TRBJ1-5; D possibly corresponds to TRBD1 (5 bases). The V end lost 3 bases, the J end lost 2 bases, and 14 bases lay between the germline ends. The CDR3 consists of 16 residues.

This clonotype was counted ten times or more. This rearrangement joins TRBV12-3 or TRBV12-4 to TRBJ1-4; D call uncertain. Trimming left V 5 bases short and J 4 bases short, with 11 bases between. The CDR3 extends over 14 amino acids. This CDR3 reads CASSHRDLNEKLFF. For the CDR3, the DNA is TGTGCCAGCAGTCACCGGGATCTTAATGAAAAACTGTTTTTT.

Ten or more counts support this clonotype. The chain joins TRBV6-2 or TRBV6-3 to TRBJ1-6; D perhaps matches TRBD1 (5 bases). Trimming left V 6 bases short and J 4 bases short, with 25 bases between. The CDR3 length is 19 residues. Germline V gene data show CDR1 as MNHEY and CDR2 as SVGEGT. CDR3 region: CASRPAGTEDSRYNSPLHF. The CDR3 region has the DNA TGTGCCAGCAGACCGGCCGGGACGGAAGATTCTAGGTATAATTCACCCCTCCACTTT.

This clonotype has ten or more counts. The chain combines TRBV19 with TRBJ2-1; possibly TRBD2 for D (5 bases). The V and J ends lost 4 bases and 0 bases respectively, with 7 bases between them. From germline, CDR1 is LNHDA and CDR2 SQIVND (reference sequence). The CDR3 consists of 14 residues. Here the CDR3 reads CASSTGGSYNEQFF. CDR3 DNA: TGTGCCAGTAGTACAGGAGGCTCCTACAATGAGCAGTTCTTC.